The subject of this entry is one T cell receptor beta chain. Generated by immunoSEQ multiplex PCR, the TCRdb table keeps only in-frame clones and is missing some. Altogether some 13,000 clones are present, 80% to 90% being singletons, with the ten largest covering approximately 20%. This sample was included in a study of T cells in localized non-small cell lung cancer. Germline CDR1 is SGHDT and CDR2 is YYEEEE. V was pared by 1 base and J by 4 bases, with 14 bases between. The CDR3 covers 15 residues. The clonotype was recovered from a male donor aged 60 or older with stage I lung adenocarcinoma. The gene calls are TRBV5-6 and TRBJ1-2, with no clear D. The material was peripheral blood, obtained before any cancer treatment. The CDR3 sequence: CASSLMARKAYGYTF. The DNA of the CDR3 is TGTGCCAGCAGCTTGATGGCCAGGAAGGCCTATGGCTACACCTTC.